The subject of this entry is one T cell receptor beta chain. The data belong to a study of cytotoxic CD8 clonotypes in ibrutinib-treated CLL. Measured with immunoSEQ multiplex PCR; TCRdb has only the in-frame clones, and not every one. The sample lists about 25,000 clones; under 85% were seen once. V lost 5 bases and J 8 bases, leaving 10 bases between the germline ends. The CDR3 totals 12 residues. The V gene's germline CDR1 is SGHTA and CDR2 FQGNSA. The receptor was isolated from a human donor with chronic lymphocytic leukemia. The material was PBMCs, obtained before ibrutinib treatment. This sequence joins TRBV7-2 and TRBJ2-1; D ambiguous. In DNA form, the CDR3 reads TGTGCCAGCAGCCAAACGACGTATGAGCAGTTCTTC. As protein: CASSQTTYEQFF.